This T cell receptor (beta chain) derives from a study of Ad26.COV2.S vaccination and SARS-CoV-2 variants. The protocol was immunoSEQ multiplex PCR, while the TCRdb copy is restricted to in-frame clones and leaves out a portion. There are more than 85,000 clones in the sample; about 78% occur only once, and 17% lies in the top ten. CDR3 length equals 13 residues. Germline-derived CDR1 and CDR2 are MNHEY and SVGAGI. Germline trimming cut 6 bases from V and 7 bases from J; bases unmatched to any gene: 7. The receptor comes from a human donor who had recovered from COVID-19. The V and J genes are TRBV6-5 and TRBJ2-5; 8 bases are shared with TRBD1. Material: peripheral blood, obtained after recovery from COVID-19. CDR3 sequence reads: CASSSDRGGTQYF. CDR3 in DNA: TGTGCCAGCAGCTCAGACAGGGGCGGGACCCAGTACTTC.